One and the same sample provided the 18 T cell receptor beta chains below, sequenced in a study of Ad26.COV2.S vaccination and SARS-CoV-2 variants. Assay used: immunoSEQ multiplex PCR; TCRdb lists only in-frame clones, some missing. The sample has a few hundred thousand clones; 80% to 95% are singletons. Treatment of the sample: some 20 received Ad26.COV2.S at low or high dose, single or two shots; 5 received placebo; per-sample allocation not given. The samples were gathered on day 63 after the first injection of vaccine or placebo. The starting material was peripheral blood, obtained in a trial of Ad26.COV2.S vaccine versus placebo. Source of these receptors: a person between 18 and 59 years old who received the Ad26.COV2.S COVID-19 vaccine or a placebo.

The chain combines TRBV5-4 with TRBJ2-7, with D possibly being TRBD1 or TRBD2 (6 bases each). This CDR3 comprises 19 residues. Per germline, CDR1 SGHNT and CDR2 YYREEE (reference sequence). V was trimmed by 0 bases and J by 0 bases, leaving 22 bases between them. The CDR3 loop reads CASSLVGGGPYFHSYEQYF. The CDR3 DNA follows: TGTGCCAGCAGCTTGGTTGGTGGGGGGCCCTACTTTCACTCCTACGAGCAGTACTTC.

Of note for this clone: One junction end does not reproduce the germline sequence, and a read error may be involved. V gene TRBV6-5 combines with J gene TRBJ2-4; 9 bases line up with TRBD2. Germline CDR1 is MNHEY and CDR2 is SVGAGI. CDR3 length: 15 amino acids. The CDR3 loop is CASSRTAAGGRKVFF. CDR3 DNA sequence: TGTGCCAGCAGCCGAACAGCCGCGGGGGGGCGGAAAGTTTTCTTC.

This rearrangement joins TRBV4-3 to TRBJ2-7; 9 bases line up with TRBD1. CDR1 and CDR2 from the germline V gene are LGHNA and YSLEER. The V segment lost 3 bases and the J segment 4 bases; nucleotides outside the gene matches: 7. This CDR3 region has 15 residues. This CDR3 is CASSHRTGASYEQYF. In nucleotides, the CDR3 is TGCGCCAGCAGCCATAGGACAGGGGCAAGTTACGAGCAGTACTTC.

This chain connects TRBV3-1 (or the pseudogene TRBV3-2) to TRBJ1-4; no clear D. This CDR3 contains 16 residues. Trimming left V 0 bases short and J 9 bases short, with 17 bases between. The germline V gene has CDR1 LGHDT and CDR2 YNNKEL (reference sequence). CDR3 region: CASSQERTATMKKLFF. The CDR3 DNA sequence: TGTGCCAGCAGCCAAGAAAGGACGGCTACAATGAAAAAACTGTTTTTT.

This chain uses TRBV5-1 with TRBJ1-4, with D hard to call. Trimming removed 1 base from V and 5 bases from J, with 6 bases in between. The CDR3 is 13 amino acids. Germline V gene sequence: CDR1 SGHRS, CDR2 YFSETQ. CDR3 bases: TGCGCCAGCAGCTTGTGGGGAAATGAAAAACTGTTTTTT. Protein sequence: CASSLWGNEKLFF.

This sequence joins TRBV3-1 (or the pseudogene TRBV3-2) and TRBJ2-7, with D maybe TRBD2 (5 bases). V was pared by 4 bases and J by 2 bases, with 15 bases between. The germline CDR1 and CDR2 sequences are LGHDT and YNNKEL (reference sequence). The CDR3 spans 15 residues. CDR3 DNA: TGTGCCAGCAGCCCCGCATTAGGCGGGCCCTACGAGCAGTACTTC. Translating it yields CASSPALGGPYEQYF.

The CDR3 DNA is TGTGCCTGGAGACGGGGACAGGGAATAAATGGCTACACCTTC. Amino acids: CAWRRGQGINGYTF. The rearrangement joins TRBV30 to TRBJ1-2, with 9 bases that match TRBD1. CDR3 length equals 14 residues. CDR1 and CDR2 from the germline V gene are GTSNPN and SVGIG (reference sequence). The J segment lost 6 bases and the V segment lost 3 bases, leaving 8 bases of the junction unmatched.

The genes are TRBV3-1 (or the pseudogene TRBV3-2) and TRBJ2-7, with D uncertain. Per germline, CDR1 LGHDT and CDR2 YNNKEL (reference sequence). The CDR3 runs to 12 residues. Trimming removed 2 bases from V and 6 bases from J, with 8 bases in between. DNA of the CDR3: TGTGCCAGCAGCCAAATTGCCACCGAGCAGTACTTC. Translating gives CASSQIATEQYF.

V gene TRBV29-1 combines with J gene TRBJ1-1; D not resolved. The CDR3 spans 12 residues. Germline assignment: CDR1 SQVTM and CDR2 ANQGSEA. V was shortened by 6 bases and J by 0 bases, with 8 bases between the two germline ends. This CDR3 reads CSVPHMNTEAFF. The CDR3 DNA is TGCAGCGTCCCCCACATGAACACTGAAGCTTTCTTT.

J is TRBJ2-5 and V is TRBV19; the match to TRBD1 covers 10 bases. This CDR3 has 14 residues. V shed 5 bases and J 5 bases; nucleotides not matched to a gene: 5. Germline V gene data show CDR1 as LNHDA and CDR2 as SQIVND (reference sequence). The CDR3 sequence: CASSRDRGRETQYF. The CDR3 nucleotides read TGTGCCAGTAGTCGGGACAGGGGACGGGAGACCCAGTACTTC.

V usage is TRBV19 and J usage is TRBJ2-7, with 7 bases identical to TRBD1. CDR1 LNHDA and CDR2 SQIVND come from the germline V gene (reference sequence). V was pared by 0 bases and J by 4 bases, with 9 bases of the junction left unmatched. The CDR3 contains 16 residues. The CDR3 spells CASSIDRGTGVYEQYF. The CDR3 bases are TGTGCCAGTAGTATAGATCGAGGAACAGGGGTATACGAGCAGTACTTC.

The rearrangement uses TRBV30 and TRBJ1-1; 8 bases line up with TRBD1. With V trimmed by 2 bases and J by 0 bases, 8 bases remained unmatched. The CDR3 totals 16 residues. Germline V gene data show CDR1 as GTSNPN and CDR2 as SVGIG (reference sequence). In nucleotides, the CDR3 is TGTGCCTGGAGTTTCCGACAGGGGTACATGAACACTGAAGCTTTCTTT. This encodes CAWSFRQGYMNTEAFF.

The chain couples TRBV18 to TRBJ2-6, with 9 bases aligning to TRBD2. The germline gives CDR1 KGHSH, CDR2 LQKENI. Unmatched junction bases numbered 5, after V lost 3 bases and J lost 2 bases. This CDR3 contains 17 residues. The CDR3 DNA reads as TGTGCCAGCTCACCGCGGGAGGGGAAAGCTGGGGCCAACGTCCTGACTTTC. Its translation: CASSPREGKAGANVLTF.

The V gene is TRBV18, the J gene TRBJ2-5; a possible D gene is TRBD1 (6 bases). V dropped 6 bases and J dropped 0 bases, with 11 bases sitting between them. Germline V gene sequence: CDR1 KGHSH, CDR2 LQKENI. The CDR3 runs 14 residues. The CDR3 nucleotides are TGTGCCAGCTCGCTTCAGGGGTACCAAGAGACCCAGTACTTC. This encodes CASSLQGYQETQYF.

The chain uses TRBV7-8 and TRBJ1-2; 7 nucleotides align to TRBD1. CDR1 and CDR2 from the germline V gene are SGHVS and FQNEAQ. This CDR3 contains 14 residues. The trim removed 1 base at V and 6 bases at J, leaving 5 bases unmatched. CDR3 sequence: CASSLVRQGNGYTF. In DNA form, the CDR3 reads TGTGCCAGCAGCTTAGTCAGACAGGGCAATGGCTACACCTTC.

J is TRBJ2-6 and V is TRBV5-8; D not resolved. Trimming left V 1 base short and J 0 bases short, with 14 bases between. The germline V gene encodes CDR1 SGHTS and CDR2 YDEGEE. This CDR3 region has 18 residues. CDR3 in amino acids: CASSLMVSTISGANVLTF. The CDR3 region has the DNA TGTGCCAGCAGCTTGATGGTGTCTACCATCTCTGGGGCCAACGTCCTGACTTTC.

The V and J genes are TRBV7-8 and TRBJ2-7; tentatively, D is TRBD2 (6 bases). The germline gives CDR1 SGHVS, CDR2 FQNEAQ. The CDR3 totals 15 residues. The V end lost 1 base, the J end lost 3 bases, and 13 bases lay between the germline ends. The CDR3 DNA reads TGTGCCAGCAGCTTAGAGGGACTCCGTTTCTACGAGCAGTACTTC. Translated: CASSLEGLRFYEQYF.

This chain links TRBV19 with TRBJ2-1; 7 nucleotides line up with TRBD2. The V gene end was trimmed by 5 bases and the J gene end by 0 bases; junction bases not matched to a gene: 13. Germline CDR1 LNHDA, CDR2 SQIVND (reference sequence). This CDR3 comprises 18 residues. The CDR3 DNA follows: TGTGCCAGTAGTGGCGGGGGTCCTACCTACAGCTCCTACAATGAGCAGTTCTTC. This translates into CASSGGGPTYSSYNEQFF.